One sample yielded the 25 T cell receptor beta chains listed below, sequenced in a study of OX40 agonist ivuxolimab in advanced cancers. Library method: the immunoSEQ multiplex PCR assay. Not all clones reach the TCRdb copy of this immuneACCESS table, which keeps in-frame sequences only. Checked studies attribute under half of the gap to unresolved V genes and leave the rest unexplained. For this sample there are approximately 35,000 clones; 70% to 80% appear just once. The top ten constitute 10% to 11% of the sample. The sample in question was CD4+ or CD8+ T cells sorted from blood, obtained in a trial of the OX40 agonist ivuxolimab. These receptors originate from an adult with an advanced solid tumor such as melanoma, head and neck, liver or kidney cancer.

This chain uses TRBV5-6 with TRBJ1-5; TRBD1 aligns across 10 bases. The junction had 5 bases not matched to a gene; V was cut back by 3 bases and J by 5 bases. This CDR3 has 15 amino acids. Germline V gene lookup returns CDR1 SGHDT and CDR2 YYEEEE. The CDR3 sequence is CASSWGQGIDQPQHF. DNA of the CDR3: TGTGCCAGCAGCTGGGGACAGGGGATCGATCAGCCCCAGCATTTT. Full variable domain (remainder filled in from reference TRBV5-6 and TRBJ1-5): DAGVTQSPTHLIKTRGQQVTLRCSPKSGHDTVSWYQQALGQGPQFIFQYYEEEERQRGNFPDRFSGHQFPNYSSELNVNALLLGDSALYLCASSWGQGIDQPQHFGDGTRLSIL.

This rearrangement joins TRBV6-5 to TRBJ2-7; D possibly corresponds to TRBD1 (6 bases). V lost 4 bases to trimming and J lost 0 bases, with 7 bases between them. In germline, CDR1 is MNHEY, CDR2 SVGAGI. The CDR3 consists of 13 residues. The CDR3 sequence is CASSLGHSYEQYF. The CDR3 DNA is TGTGCCAGCAGTTTGGGACACTCCTACGAGCAGTACTTC.

The V call is TRBV28, the J call TRBJ2-7, with a possible D match to TRBD1 (6 bases). The CDR3 consists of 12 residues. Trimming removed 2 bases at V and 7 bases at J, with 9 bases between. Germline CDR1 is MDHEN and CDR2 is SYDVKM. Here the CDR3 reads CASSLQGREQYF. CDR3 sequence (DNA): TGTGCCAGCAGTTTACAGGGGAGAGAGCAGTACTTC.

V usage is TRBV25-1 and J usage is TRBJ1-3; D call uncertain. Germline V lookup: CDR1 MGHDK, CDR2 SYGVNS. Between the trimmed V and J ends, which lost 1 base and 5 bases, there was a span of 18 bases. CDR3 size: 17 residues. The CDR3 DNA reads TGTGCCAGCAGTGAATGGGGAGCGGGCAAGGGTAGAAACACCATATATTTT. It specifies CASSEWGAGKGRNTIYF.

The chain joins TRBV4-1 to TRBJ2-7; TRBD1 aligns across 9 bases. J was trimmed by 12 bases and V by 3 bases; bases with no gene match: 3. Germline values: CDR1 MGHRA, CDR2 YSYEKL. The CDR3 loop spans 11 amino acids. The CDR3 DNA follows: TGCGCCAGCAGCCACGGGACAGGGTGGTACTTC. It codes for CASSHGTGWYF.

The V and J genes are TRBV19 and TRBJ1-5, with 7 bases lining up with TRBD1. Trimming removed 2 bases from V and 0 bases from J; junction bases left unmatched: 4. CDR3 length: 16 amino acids. The germline gives CDR1 LNHDA, CDR2 SQIVND (reference sequence). The chain's CDR3 is CASSIYRGYSNQPQHF. The CDR3, as DNA: TGTGCCAGTAGTATATACAGGGGATATAGCAATCAGCCCCAGCATTTT.

The V gene is TRBV11-3, the J gene TRBJ2-1, with D perhaps given as TRBD1 or TRBD2 (5 bases each). V lost 2 bases to trimming and J lost 3 bases, with 11 bases between them. Per germline, CDR1 SGHNT and CDR2 YENEEA. This CDR3 comprises 15 residues. The CDR3 protein is CASSLSGGYYNEQFF. CDR3 nucleotides: TGTGCCAGCAGCTTATCTGGGGGTTACTACAATGAGCAGTTCTTC.

This clone was found once. CDR3: CASRIRGDSNQPQHF. CDR3 sequence (DNA): TGTGCCAGCAGGATTCGGGGGGATAGCAATCAGCCCCAGCATTTT. The chain joins TRBV2 to TRBJ1-5; possibly TRBD1 for D (5 bases). V was cut by 6 bases and J by 0 bases, with 12 bases left in between. The CDR3 has 15 amino acids. In germline, CDR1 is SNHLY, CDR2 FYNNEI.

The sample holds one count of this clone. V gene TRBV11-2 combines with J gene TRBJ2-7; D unresolved. Germline CDR1 and CDR2: SGHAT and FQNNGV. The ends were cut back, 2 bases at V and 2 bases at J, with 10 bases in the middle. This CDR3 region has 14 residues. CDR3 nucleotides: TGTGCCAGCAGCTTATTGACCGATGCCTACGAGCAGTACTTC. Residues: CASSLLTDAYEQYF.

V gene TRBV25-1 combines with J gene TRBJ1-3, with D possibly being TRBD1 (6 bases). V was clipped by 3 bases and J by 9 bases, with 18 bases between them. CDR1 is MGHDK and CDR2 is SYGVNS in the germline V gene. This CDR3 region has 15 residues. The CDR3 DNA follows: TGTGCCAGCAGTGACCGGGACATTGGTTCGGGCACCATATATTTT. Translating it yields CASSDRDIGSGTIYF. Using reference TRBV25-1 and TRBJ1-3 for the parts outside the CDR3, the full variable domain is EADIYQTPRYLVIGTGKKITLECSQTMGHDKMYWYQQDPGMELHLIHYSYGVNSTEKGDLSSESTVSRIRTEHFPLTLESARPSHTSQYLCASSDRDIGSGTIYFGEGSWLTVV.

J is TRBJ1-2 and V is TRBV29-1, with D maybe TRBD1 (5 bases). CDR3 length equals 13 residues. V was pared by 8 bases and J by 4 bases, with 17 bases between. Germline V gene lookup returns CDR1 SQVTM and CDR2 ANQGSEA. CDR3 bases: TGCAGCTTCCGGGACCCAACTCCCTATGGCTACACCTTC. This translates into CSFRDPTPYGYTF. The full variable domain, its missing parts supplied by reference TRBV29-1 and TRBJ1-2, is SAVISQKPSRDICQRGTSLTIQCQVDSQVTMMFWYRQQPGQSLTLIATANQGSEATYESGFVIDKFPISRPNLTFSTLTVSNMSPEDSSIYLCSFRDPTPYGYTFGSGTRLTVV.

This rearrangement joins TRBV11-3 to TRBJ2-5, with D possibly matching TRBD2 (6 bases). The J call may be wrong; the DNA end is better matched by TRBJ2-7. Germline-derived CDR1 and CDR2 are SGHNT and YENEEA. The CDR3 length is 14 residues. CDR3 region: CASSLATGDYEQYF. Here the CDR3 DNA reads TGTGCCAGCAGCTTAGCAACGGGGGACTACGAGCAGTACTTC.

The chain has TRBV28 and TRBJ1-1; D uncertain. Germline V gene data show CDR1 as MDHEN and CDR2 as SYDVKM. The CDR3 runs 12 residues. Trimming took 6 bases from V and 1 from J, leaving 6 bases between them. DNA of the CDR3: TGTGCCAGCAGATACCGGAACACTGAAGCTTTCTTT. Translating it yields CASRYRNTEAFF. Filled out from reference TRBV28 and TRBJ1-1, the complete variable domain reads DVKVTQSSRYLVKRTGEKVFLECVQDMDHENMFWYRQDPGLGLRLIYFSYDVKMKEKGDIPEGYSVSREKKERFSLILESASTNQTSMYLCASRYRNTEAFFGQGTRLTVV.

The V gene is TRBV6-1, the J gene TRBJ2-5, with 7 bases lining up with TRBD1. The J call may be incorrect, as the DNA end agrees better with TRBJ2-7. Germline V CDR1 and CDR2: MNHNS, SASEGT. The CDR3 length is 14 residues. The CDR3 spells CASLGTARSYEQYF. In DNA form, the CDR3 reads TGTGCCAGTCTAGGGACAGCCCGCTCCTACGAGCAGTACTTC.

The chain is built from TRBV19 and TRBJ2-3, with D maybe TRBD1 (6 bases). The CDR3 is made up of 15 amino acids. The V gene's germline CDR1 is LNHDA and CDR2 SQIVND (reference sequence). The V end lost 6 bases, the J end lost 0 bases, and 13 bases lay between the germline ends. DNA for the CDR3: TGTGCCAGTAGCCCCGGGACAATTAGCACAGATACGCAGTATTTT. Its translation: CASSPGTISTDTQYF.

This clone was seen a few times. The CDR3 is CASSPEVVGSSYNSPLHF. The CDR3 nucleotides read TGCGCCAGCAGCCCCGAGGTCGTAGGGAGCTCCTATAATTCACCCCTCCACTTT. This chain joins TRBV4-1 and TRBJ1-6; D unresolved. V lost 4 bases and J 0 bases, leaving 16 bases between the germline ends. The germline V gene encodes CDR1 MGHRA and CDR2 YSYEKL. The CDR3 has 18 residues.

This clone appeared a few times. CDR3 in DNA: TGTGCCAGCAGTGAAGAGCGGGACACGTTTAGCTACGAGCAGTACTTC. Amino acids: CASSEERDTFSYEQYF. V is TRBV6-1 and J is TRBJ2-7, with D maybe TRBD2 (7 bases). Trimming shortened V by 1 base and J by 3 bases, and 16 bases separated the two germline ends. Germline loops: CDR1 MNHNS, CDR2 SASEGT. The CDR3 runs 16 residues.

The V gene is TRBV6-5, the J gene TRBJ1-4; unclear D gene. V shed 2 bases and J shed 0 bases, with 4 bases lying between them. Germline CDR1 is MNHEY and CDR2 is SVGAGI. The CDR3 runs 14 residues. The CDR3 sequence: CASSYGTTNEKLFF. The CDR3 nucleotides are TGTGCCAGCAGTTACGGGACAACTAATGAAAAACTGTTTTTT.

This clone appeared a single time. This sequence joins TRBV6-6 and TRBJ2-7; no reliable D call. CDR3 size: 12 residues. The ends were cut back, 5 bases at V and 7 bases at J, with 12 bases in the middle. From germline, CDR1 is MNHNY and CDR2 SVGAGI (reference sequence). This chain's CDR3 is CASSKTQSEQYF. DNA for the CDR3: TGTGCCAGCAGTAAGACACAAAGTGAGCAGTACTTC.

The V and J genes are TRBV18 and TRBJ1-2; D gene ambiguous. Germline CDR1 KGHSH, CDR2 LQKENI. Trimming left V 3 bases short and J 0 bases short, with 14 bases between. The CDR3 extends over 16 amino acids. The DNA for the CDR3 is TGTGCCAGCTCACCCGCTGTCGGCCTAGCTAACTATGGCTACACCTTC. This encodes CASSPAVGLANYGYTF.

This chain's CDR3 is CAMHYPHEAFF. CDR3 coding DNA: TGTGCCATGCACTATCCCCACGAAGCTTTCTTT. V usage is TRBV11-3 and J usage is TRBJ1-1; unclear D gene. The CDR3 runs 11 residues. Germline CDR1 and CDR2: SGHNT and YENEEA. With 10 bases removed from V and 8 bases from J, the gap between germline ends came to 14 bases. The whole variable domain, remainder taken from reference TRBV11-3 and TRBJ1-1, is EAGVVQSPRYKIIEKKQPVAFWCNPISGHNTLYWYLQNLGQGPELLIRYENEEAVDDSQLPKDRFSAERLKGVDSTLKIQPAELGDSAVYLCAMHYPHEAFFGQGTRLTVV.

V and J are TRBV30 and TRBJ1-1, with D tentatively TRBD1 (5 bases). Germline CDR1 GTSNPN, CDR2 SVGIG (reference sequence). The germline V and J ends were trimmed by 2 bases and 2 bases, with 9 bases remaining between them. The CDR3 covers 13 residues. The CDR3 loop reads CAWSLRANTEAFF. The CDR3 DNA sequence: TGTGCCTGGAGTCTCAGGGCCAACACTGAAGCTTTCTTT.

This sequence joins TRBV7-8 and TRBJ2-1; 7 positions agree with TRBD1. The CDR3 covers 17 residues. V shed 5 bases, J shed 3 bases, and the junction held 13 bases outside the gene matches. Germline lookup yields CDR1 SGHVS and CDR2 FQNEAQ. The CDR3 DNA sequence: TGTGCCAGCAGCCACCTTACGTGGACAGGAAACTACAATGAGCAGTTCTTC. Residues: CASSHLTWTGNYNEQFF.

V gene TRBV5-6 combines with J gene TRBJ2-1; D ambiguous. The CDR3 runs to 11 residues. The germline V gene encodes CDR1 SGHDT and CDR2 YYEEEE. V dropped 3 bases and J dropped 7 bases, with 5 bases sitting between them. CDR3 residues: CASSYSNEQFF. Written as DNA, the CDR3 is TGTGCCAGCAGCTATTCGAATGAGCAGTTCTTC.

This chain joins TRBV2 and TRBJ2-3; 13 bases map to TRBD2. There are 15 residues in the CDR3. Trimming at V came to 7 bases and at J to 5 bases, leaving 6 bases not matched to a gene. CDR1 and CDR2 (germline): SNHLY, FYNNEI. The CDR3 nucleotides are TGTGCCAGCAAGACTAGCGGGGGGCGGATAGATACGCAGTATTTT. Its protein is CASKTSGGRIDTQYF.